This TCR beta chain was recovered during a study of CD8+ T cells in alopecia areata. cDNA prepared by RNA extraction and subsequent reverse transcription served as the template for sequencing. Measured with immunoSEQ multiplex PCR; TCRdb has only the in-frame clones, and not every one. The sample lists roughly 100,000 clones, around 50% occurring once. In the case of this clone: Antigen: not known.

Study-level points and caveats: With patients, TCR sharing proved less clear than in mice, a difference possibly related to HLA. There were also resident alphabeta T cells of normal skin sequenced in scalp samples.

CDR1 and CDR2 (germline): SGHRS, YFSETQ. The CDR3 has 16 amino acids. V was trimmed by 0 bases and J by 1 base, leaving 12 bases between them. Sorted out of PBMCs were CD4+ T cells and CD8+ T cells. The gene calls are TRBV5-1 and TRBJ2-3; the D is unclear. This TCR was sampled from a human donor in good health. The sequenced sample was CD4+ T cells sorted from blood. The CDR3 DNA is TGCGCCAGCAGCTTGGTAGCAAGGCCGGGCACAGATACGCAGTATTTT. It codes for CASSLVARPGTDTQYF. Full variable domain (remainder filled in from reference TRBV5-1 and TRBJ2-3): KAGVTQTPRYLIKTRGQQVTLSCSPISGHRSVSWYQQTPGQGLQFLFEYFSETQRNKGNFPGRFSGRQFSNSRSEMNVSTLELGDSALYLCASSLVARPGTDTQYFGPGTRLTVL.